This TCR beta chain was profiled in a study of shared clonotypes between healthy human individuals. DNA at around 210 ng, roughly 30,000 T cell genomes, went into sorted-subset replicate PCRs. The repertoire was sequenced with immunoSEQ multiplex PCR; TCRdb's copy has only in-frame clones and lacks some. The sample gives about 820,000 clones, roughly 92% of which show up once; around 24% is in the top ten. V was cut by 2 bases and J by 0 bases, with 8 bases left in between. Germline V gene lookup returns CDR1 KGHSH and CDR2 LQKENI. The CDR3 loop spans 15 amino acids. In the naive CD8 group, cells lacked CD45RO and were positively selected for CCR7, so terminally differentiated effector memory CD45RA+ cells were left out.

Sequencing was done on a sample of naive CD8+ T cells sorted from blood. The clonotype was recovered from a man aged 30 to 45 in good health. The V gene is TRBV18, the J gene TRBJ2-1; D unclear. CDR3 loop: CASSPGRSSYNEQFF. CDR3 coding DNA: TGTGCCAGCTCACCAGGGCGGAGCTCCTACAATGAGCAGTTCTTC.